One sample yielded the 29 T cell receptor beta chains listed below, sequenced in a study of T cells in Graves' hyperthyroidism and ophthalmopathy. RNA transcripts served as the template for amplifying TCR beta CDR3 regions. TCR CDR3 underwent first-round RT-PCR with the HTBI primer set. TCRdb re-called the multiplex PCR reads through MiXCR, storing one row per CDR3 protein. In the table there are about 420,000 distinct CDR3 sequences, 15% to 18% of which are singletons. Material for sequencing was blood. The receptors were gathered from a woman between 18 and 29 years old with Graves' hyperthyroidism.

This clonotype was seen many times. V and J are TRBV7-2 and TRBJ1-3; the D is unclear. Germline loops: CDR1 SGHTA, CDR2 FQGNSA. CDR3 length equals 15 residues. Between the trimmed V and J ends, which lost 1 base and 0 bases, there was a span of 7 bases. This CDR3 is CASSLVAVSGNTIYF. CDR3 nucleotides: TGTGCCAGCAGCTTAGTCGCTGTCTCTGGAAACACCATATATTTT.

Comment on this clonotype: A single base separates this from a much larger clone, so it may be a read error. The CDR3 does not end in the conserved phenylalanine or tryptophan, so this is likely a read error. The CDR3 region is CASSFSVRASYGYTL. As DNA, the CDR3 is TGTGCCAGCAGCTTTTCGGTCAGGGCGAGCTATGGCTACACCCTC. J is TRBJ1-2 and V is TRBV5-6; D may be TRBD1 (5 bases). CDR3 length: 15 residues. The V end lost 2 bases, the J end lost 4 bases, and 15 bases lay between the germline ends. Germline V gives CDR1 SGHDT, CDR2 YYEEEE.

There are many counts of this clonotype. The V and J genes are TRBV19 and TRBJ2-1; D is ambiguous. The length of the CDR3 is 14 residues. Per germline, CDR1 LNHDA and CDR2 SQIVND (reference sequence). The V gene lost 4 bases and the J gene lost 7 bases, with 14 bases spanning the gap. The CDR3 sequence is CASSTGLLGNEQFF. CDR3 nucleotides: TGTGCCAGTAGTACCGGGCTTCTGGGGAATGAGCAGTTCTTC.

At least ten counts were recorded for this clonotype. This chain uses TRBV6-1 with TRBJ2-7; the match to TRBD2 covers 11 bases. The germline V gene has CDR1 MNHNS and CDR2 SASEGT. J was trimmed by 1 base and V by 6 bases; bases with no gene match: 2. The CDR3 sequence is 14 residues long. CDR3 protein: CASRLAGVSYEQYF. DNA of the CDR3: TGTGCCAGCAGACTAGCGGGAGTGTCCTACGAGCAGTACTTC.

In this sample, this clonotype turned up many times. The CDR3 loop is CAIRRGDTQYF. The DNA for the CDR3 is TGTGCCATCAGGCGGGGGGATACGCAGTATTTT. The genes are TRBV10-3 and TRBJ2-3; TRBD2 aligns across 7 bases. This CDR3 is 11 amino acids long. Germline CDR1 reads ENHRY; CDR2 reads SYGVKD. With V trimmed by 6 bases and J by 6 bases, 0 bases remained unmatched.

This clonotype was counted many times. The chain employs TRBV4-2 and TRBJ1-5; D is unresolved. Trimming shortened V by 1 base and J by 4 bases, and 11 bases separated the two germline ends. Germline CDR1 is LGHNA and CDR2 is YNFKEQ. The CDR3 is 15 residues long. CDR3 in amino acids: CASSQVRVGNQPQHF. The CDR3 DNA sequence: TGTGCCAGCAGCCAAGTCCGGGTCGGGAATCAGCCCCAGCATTTT.

This clonotype was seen more than once but under ten times. The chain recombines TRBV4-1 with TRBJ1-6, with 7 bases identical to TRBD1. The V and J ends lost 3 bases and 1 base, in that order; junction bases with no gene match: 3. The CDR3 has 16 residues. The germline gives CDR1 MGHRA, CDR2 YSYEKL. CDR3 loop: CASSHAGGSYNSPLHF. The CDR3 DNA sequence: TGCGCCAGCAGCCATGCAGGGGGATCCTATAATTCACCCCTCCACTTT.

This sequence joins TRBV7-9 and TRBJ1-3; 7 bases match TRBD1. With V trimmed by 3 bases and J by 4 bases, 3 bases remained unmatched. Germline V gene data show CDR1 as SEHNR and CDR2 as FQNEAQ (reference sequence). This CDR3 is 14 amino acids long. Written as DNA, the CDR3 is TGTGCCAGCAGCTTGACAGGGCAGGGAAACACCATATATTTT. Its translation is CASSLTGQGNTIYF.

The chain recombines TRBV5-1 with TRBJ2-1; D may be TRBD1 (5 bases). The CDR3 totals 12 residues. CDR1 is SGHRS, CDR2 YFSETQ, per germline. The V end lost 3 bases, the J end lost 8 bases, and 9 bases lay between the germline ends. The CDR3 sequence is CASSSQQDEQFF. The CDR3 DNA reads as TGCGCCAGCAGCTCCCAACAGGATGAGCAGTTCTTC.

The count of this clonotype is one. V is TRBV20-1 and J is TRBJ2-7, with 12 bases identical to TRBD2. With 1 base clipped from V and 5 bases from J, the junction kept 3 bases outside the gene matches. The CDR3 contains 14 residues. Germline CDR1 is DFQATT and CDR2 is SNEGSKA (reference sequence). The CDR3 is CSARGLAGVNEQYF. The DNA for the CDR3 is TGCAGTGCTAGAGGACTAGCGGGAGTAAACGAGCAGTACTTC.

The sample holds many counts of this clonotype. The chain is built from TRBV11-2 and TRBJ1-2; D unclear. V lost 5 bases and J 4 bases, leaving 11 bases between the germline ends. The germline gives CDR1 SGHAT, CDR2 FQNNGV. CDR3 length: 13 residues. The CDR3: CASSLTPGYGYTF. CDR3 DNA sequence: TGTGCCAGCAGCCTAACCCCCGGCTATGGCTACACCTTC.

There are a few counts of this clonotype. The chain joins TRBV24-1 to TRBJ2-5; D is unclear. Germline V lookup: CDR1 KGHDR, CDR2 SFDVKD. This CDR3 contains 13 residues. V was trimmed by 2 bases and J by 11 bases, leaving 14 bases between them. The DNA for the CDR3 is TGTGCCACCAGTGATTCTCCCCGGGCCTCTCAGTACTTC. Its translation: CATSDSPRASQYF.

In this sample, this clonotype turned up many times. V usage is TRBV7-6 and J usage is TRBJ2-3; D perhaps matches TRBD2 (6 bases). The CDR3 sequence is 13 residues long. In germline, CDR1 is SGHVS, CDR2 FNYEAQ. With 5 bases removed from V and 6 bases from J, the gap between germline ends came to 12 bases. CDR3 in DNA: TGTGCCAGCAGCCCCGCGGAGGGGGATACGCAGTATTTT. Its translation is CASSPAEGDTQYF.

This clonotype showed up many times. This rearrangement joins TRBV30 to TRBJ2-7, with D unresolved. Trimming pared 3 bases from V and 2 bases from J, leaving 17 bases between. The CDR3 sequence is 15 residues long. Germline CDR1 GTSNPN, CDR2 SVGIG (reference sequence). The CDR3, as DNA: TGTGCCTGGAGCGTCTCGGCGGAACAAACCTACGAGCAGTACTTC. Translating it yields CAWSVSAEQTYEQYF.

This clonotype appeared a few times. This chain links TRBV4-1 with TRBJ2-2; 8 bases match TRBD1. This CDR3 spans 16 amino acids. Germline loops: CDR1 MGHRA, CDR2 YSYEKL. V dropped 4 bases and J dropped 4; count of bases not matched to a gene: 8. The CDR3 region is CASSLFGQGGTGELFF. In DNA, the CDR3 is TGCGCCAGCAGCCTATTTGGACAGGGCGGCACCGGGGAGCTGTTTTTT.

This clonotype was seen at least ten times. The chain employs TRBV28 and TRBJ2-1, with D perhaps TRBD2 (7 bases). This CDR3 region has 14 residues. Trimming took off 2 bases at V and 9 bases at J, with 14 bases between the two ends. Per the germline V gene, CDR1 is MDHEN and CDR2 is SYDVKM. The CDR3 protein is CASSLGNREGEQFF. Here the CDR3 DNA reads TGTGCCAGCAGTTTAGGGAACAGGGAGGGTGAGCAGTTCTTC.

This clonotype was counted many times. The J gene is TRBJ2-7, the V gene TRBV20-1; 11 positions agree with TRBD2. V lost 0 bases and J lost 6; bases outside the gene matches: 13. CDR3 size: 17 residues. Germline CDR1 and CDR2: DFQATT and SNEGSKA (reference sequence). The CDR3: CSARDPSTSGIRGEQYF. CDR3 bases: TGCAGTGCTAGAGACCCCTCGACTAGCGGGATACGAGGCGAGCAGTACTTC.

This clonotype appeared a few times. The chain has TRBV18 and TRBJ1-2, with unresolved D. Trimming removed 2 bases at V and 1 base at J, with 11 bases between. The CDR3 consists of 15 residues. CDR1 KGHSH and CDR2 LQKENI come from the germline V gene. The chain's CDR3 is CASSPKWANNYGYTF. CDR3 coding DNA: TGTGCCAGCTCACCAAAGTGGGCTAATAACTATGGCTACACCTTC.

This clonotype came up many times. This chain uses TRBV10-1 with TRBJ2-3, with 7 bases aligning to TRBD2. This CDR3 is built from 14 residues. Germline V lookup: CDR1 WNHNN, CDR2 SYGVQD (reference sequence). V was clipped by 4 bases and J by 5 bases; unmatched bases: 6. The CDR3 loop is CASSATGGLDTQYF. The DNA for the CDR3 is TGCGCCAGCAGTGCTACGGGAGGCCTAGATACGCAGTATTTT.

This clonotype has a count of ten or more. This chain links TRBV4-1 with TRBJ1-2; 8 bases are shared with TRBD1. CDR3 length: 14 amino acids. V dropped 1 base and J dropped 11; count of bases not matched to a gene: 9. Germline V gives CDR1 MGHRA, CDR2 YSYEKL. The CDR3 nucleotides are TGCGCCAGCAGCCAAGCCCTTGTGACAGGGGAGTACACCTTC. It encodes CASSQALVTGEYTF.

This clonotype was observed at least ten times. The chain has TRBV6-1 and TRBJ1-6; D gene ambiguous. Trimming left V 3 bases short and J 14 bases short, with 11 bases between. Germline CDR1 and CDR2: MNHNS and SASEGT. The CDR3 loop spans 12 amino acids. CDR3 sequence (DNA): TGTGCCAGCAGTGAGAGACCCCTCACCCTCCACTTT. Translation gives CASSERPLTLHF.

CDR3: CASSNLRYEQYF. The CDR3 region has the DNA TGTGCCAGCAGTAACCTCAGGTACGAGCAGTACTTC. This chain uses TRBV6-1 with TRBJ2-7; D unclear. V lost 5 bases and J lost 4, with 9 bases in between. CDR3 length: 12 amino acids. Germline CDR1 is MNHNS and CDR2 is SASEGT.

The rearrangement links TRBV3-1 to TRBJ2-7, with D perhaps being TRBD1 or TRBD2 (6 bases each). The CDR3 spans 16 residues. V lost 1 base to trimming and J lost 4 bases, with 17 bases between them. Looked up from germline, CDR1 is LGHDT and CDR2 is YNNKEL (reference sequence). The CDR3 reads CASSQGGGRGIYEQYF. CDR3 nucleotide sequence: TGTGCCAGCAGCCAAGGAGGGGGACGCGGGATATACGAGCAGTACTTC.

This clonotype was observed at least ten times. The chain carries TRBV7-8 and TRBJ1-2, with D possibly being TRBD1 (5 bases). V was trimmed by 1 base and J by 10 bases, leaving 19 bases between them. The CDR3 runs 15 residues. The germline gives CDR1 SGHVS, CDR2 FQNEAQ. This chain's CDR3 is CASSLGGTAGGDYTF. CDR3 nucleotides: TGTGCCAGCAGCTTAGGGGGGACCGCCGGCGGGGACTACACCTTC.

J is TRBJ1-3 and V is TRBV7-9; possible D gene TRBD1, 5 bases. Germline V gene lookup returns CDR1 SEHNR and CDR2 FQNEAQ (reference sequence). V dropped 5 bases and J dropped 2 bases, with 7 bases sitting between them. The CDR3 is 13 amino acids. The CDR3 bases are TGTGCCAGCAGCGCCAGGGCTGGAAACACCATATATTTT. Translated: CASSARAGNTIYF.

This clonotype was seen ten or more times. CDR3 bases: TGTGCCAGCAGCGTAGGGAGAACTAGCGGGAGTGGAGAGACCCAGTACTTC. It yields the protein CASSVGRTSGSGETQYF. The chain carries TRBV9 and TRBJ2-5; 11 bases align to TRBD2. Germline values: CDR1 SGDLS, CDR2 YYNGEE. The CDR3 spans 17 residues. Trimming took 0 bases from V and 4 from J; bases not matched to a gene: 8.

Ten or more counts support this clonotype. This rearrangement joins TRBV25-1 to TRBJ1-2, with 8 bases fitting TRBD1. The germline V gene encodes CDR1 MGHDK and CDR2 SYGVNS. This CDR3 comprises 13 residues. Trimming cost V 2 bases and J 7 bases; bases outside gene matches: 3. For the CDR3, the DNA is TGTGCCAGCAGTGAAACCACAGGGGGTGGCTACACCTTC. Translated: CASSETTGGGYTF.

The gene calls are TRBV12-3 or TRBV12-4 and TRBJ1-2; D may be TRBD1 (5 bases). V lost 4 bases, J lost 7 bases, and 19 bases lay in between. The CDR3 has 15 residues. This CDR3 is CASSSTGTPMAGYTF. CDR3 nucleotides: TGTGCCAGCAGTTCTACCGGGACTCCCATGGCTGGCTACACCTTC.

The gene calls are TRBV19 and TRBJ1-5, with D unclear. This CDR3 spans 14 amino acids. V lost 6 bases and J lost 0, with 9 bases in between. Germline V gives CDR1 LNHDA, CDR2 SQIVND (reference sequence). The CDR3 reads CASRGRDSNQPQHF. CDR3 nucleotide sequence: TGTGCCAGTAGGGGCAGAGATAGCAATCAGCCCCAGCATTTT.